This T cell receptor beta chain is from a study of blood T cell repertoires in COVID-19. Turning to the study itself: Spain, Italy and the United States supplied samples that represented acute and convalescent COVID-19. Nucleic acid was either cDNA or gDNA, and it came from T cells, B-cell-depleted T cells, or PBMCs.

The CDR3 sequence is 15 residues long. The V gene end was trimmed by 3 bases and the J gene end by 3 bases; junction bases not matched to a gene: 6. Looked up from germline, CDR1 is MNHEY and CDR2 is SMNVEV (reference sequence). In the original workflow: Estimation of nucleated cell counts was performed using reference gene primer amplification. Clones were sequenced by immunoSEQ multiplex PCR, and TCRdb holds only the in-frame ones, with some missing. V and J calls and clone size are those listed in that table; D and trimming were worked out from the DNA. This table has 50,000 to 70,000 clones, 78% appearing once.

The sample consisted of peripheral blood. The chain is built from TRBV27 and TRBJ2-7; 9 bases are shared with TRBD2. This clonotype was sampled from a human donor in a cohort sampled during active COVID-19. The CDR3 bases are TGTGCCAGCAGTTTTAGCGGGAGTTCTCTCTACGAGCAGTACTTC. Its protein is CASSFSGSSLYEQYF.